The present T cell receptor beta chain was sequenced within a study of neurological immune-mediated disorders. Overall study results and limits: No sharing of CDR3 amino acid sequences was observed among expanded clones across subjects, suggesting private repertoires in all groups.

The CDR3 length is 15 residues. Germline V lookup: CDR1 SEHNR, CDR2 FQNEAQ (reference sequence). The V segment lost 2 bases and the J segment 2 bases; nucleotides outside the gene matches: 3. TCRdb re-derived calls from the 5' RACE reads in MiXCR, one entry per CDR3 protein. This table holds tens of thousands of distinct CDR3 sequences, 2.6% found once. This clonotype was counted at least ten times. The antigen remains undetermined. Sequencing used PBMCs. This receptor was obtained from a young woman with multiple sclerosis. The genes are TRBV7-9 and TRBJ2-1, with 7 bases identical to TRBD2. The CDR3 DNA reads as TGTGCCAGCAGCTTACCGGGAGGCCCCTACAATGAGCAGTTCTTC. Translated, it gives CASSLPGGPYNEQFF.